This T cell receptor (beta chain) came from a study of long-term antiretroviral therapy in people with HIV (dated by TCRdb to between 2021 and 2023). Context from the whole study: The earliest samples were collected roughly a decade before the 2015 WHO recommendation for immediate ART, at a time when ART was usually postponed until CD4 counts fell. Whether ART initiation and durable HIV suppression were associated with changes in peripheral blood TRB repertoire composition and diversity was tested in a retrospective serial study. A total of roughly 180 cryopreserved PBMC samples were contributed to the cohort by 30 adults with confirmed HIV infection, with samples collected serially over a mean of roughly six years (range 1-12). Of the roughly 31 participants with HIV, 10 to 11 were female. Test extractions of a monoclonal T-cell line alongside a few dozen polyclonal samples showed no cross-contamination during QIAcube processing. Paper-wide results and their limitations: Inferences about post-ART repertoire changes were limited because no data were available on ART adherence, viral resistance or therapy changes. Narrower CDR3 length ranges were observed in HIV repertoires than in controls, and an antigen-experienced repertoire with only a slight naive shift after ART was suggested by the network structure. Owing to limited PBMC availability, only the TCR beta chain was sequenced, without alpha chain pairing. Expanded TRB clones identified before ART initiation dominated the repertoire at all time points, although this dominance fluctuated and declined in many PLHIV after ART. Because pre-ART samples had limited cell numbers, profiling was done on unsorted PBMC rather than on sorted CD4+ and CD8+ T cells. ART initiation was associated with a significant increase in TRB diversity, but diversity stayed significantly below transplant donor controls even after long-term ART. The samples were dated from about 2003 to 2018, and the ART regimens that were used may be less effective than current ART regimens.

Turning to this clone: This receptor's antigen is unknown. Base qualities were left out, and no much larger clone turns up one base away.

Based on the germline V gene, the CDR1 and CDR2 sequences are SGHVS and FQNEAQ. The CDR3 starts with the cysteine, ends with the phenylalanine, and has 12 residues. Solely the CDR3 DNA is kept, with 36 bases framed from the first base. Trimming at the junction amounts to 5 bases on V and 8 bases on J, and the germline ends lie 12 bases apart. Sequencing of the TRB variable region was done with the immunoSEQ hsTCRB v3.0 assay at survey level resolution. TRB sequencing targeted a depth of roughly 35,000-55,000 T-cell genomes per sample. An Illumina MiSeq with a v3 150-cycle kit was used to sequence the pooled TRB libraries. Processing in the source paper ran as follows. Repertoire analysis was run in R within a reproducible Nextflow workflow that covered QC, data transformation and analysis. LymphoSeq2, an R package for exploring AIRR-Seq data, was used to implement custom analyses. A handful of samples that produced fewer than 5000 total TRB sequences were removed, so 150 to 200 HIV repertoires were analyzed. Among the 170 to 200 HIV repertoires that were kept, 59 were collected before ART initiation and about 130 were collected after ART initiation. Repertoires were downsampled to 5000 TRB nucleotide sequences, with summary statistics averaged over 100 downsampling iterations. TRB sequences were retained for analysis only if CDR3 regions of at least seven amino acids were present. Diversity was measured with a Shannon entropy-derived clonality score and the Gini coefficient. Repertoire networks linked the top 5000 CDR3 amino acid sequences whenever two sequences differed by an edit distance of one. Antigen specificity groups and MHC restriction were predicted for TRB CDR3 amino acid sequences with GLIPH2. To flag known CMV, EBV, HIV or tissue antigen associations, CDR3 amino acid sequences were matched against VDJdb and McPAS-TCR. Pre-ART, post-ART and control groups were compared with Wilcoxon signed-rank tests and Holm-Bonferroni correction. TCRdb obtained this table from immuneACCESS and retained in-frame rearrangements with V and J assigned. These tables miss some clones; where compared with another copy, unresolved V genes account for less than half of the shortfall, and the remainder is unexplained. The DNA gave D and trimming, while V, J and clone size come from that table. Within this sample are roughly 30,000 clones, with 70% to 90% of them counted one time only. The ten largest clones represent 3.8% of the sample.

To be included, a participant needed at least one PBMC sample from before ART initiation plus at least two post-ART samples. Treatment was received in the United States of America by all participants with HIV. Before DNA extraction, cryopreserved samples of about 0.9-11 million PBMC were thawed and washed. At the time of the earliest PBMC sample, participants with HIV were aged between about 20 and 60 years. PBMC samples from each participant spanned 1-4 timepoints before ART initiation and 2-8 timepoints after ART initiation, with a median of 7 samples. For every participant, serial HIV viral load, CD4+ T-cell count, ART history and demographic data were obtained. Using a Qiagen kit on a QIAcube, genomic DNA was extracted from unsorted PBMC, with samples processed in batches of 12.

This material consisted of unsorted PBMCs, taken 0.8 years before starting antiretroviral therapy. The chain uses TRBV7-8 and TRBJ1-2, with no confidently assigned D gene. This clonotype was sampled from a man aged 18-30 years with HIV. At the DNA level, the sequence is TGTGCCAGCAGCCCCCGCGACCGAGGCTACACCTTC. Translated, this gives CASSPRDRGYTF.